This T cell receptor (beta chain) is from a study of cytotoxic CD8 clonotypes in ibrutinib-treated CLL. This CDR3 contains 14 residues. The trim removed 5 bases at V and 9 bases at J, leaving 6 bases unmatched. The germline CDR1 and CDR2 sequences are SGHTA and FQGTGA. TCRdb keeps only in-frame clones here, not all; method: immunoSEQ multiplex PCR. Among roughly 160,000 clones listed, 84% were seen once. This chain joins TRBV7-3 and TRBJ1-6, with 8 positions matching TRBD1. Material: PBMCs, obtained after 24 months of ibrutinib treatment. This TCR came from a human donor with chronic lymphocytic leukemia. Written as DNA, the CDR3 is TGTGCCAGCAGCCCCGGACAGGGTCCTTCACCCCTCCACTTT. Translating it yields CASSPGQGPSPLHF.